This entry lists 8 T cell receptor beta chains sequenced from one sample in a study of T cells in Graves' hyperthyroidism and ophthalmopathy. The investigators amplified TCR beta CDR3 regions from RNA transcripts. The HTBI primer set drove a first-round RT-PCR of the TCR CDR3. A single record per CDR3 protein comes from TCRdb applying MiXCR to the multiplex PCR reads. Here the sample spans hundreds of thousands of distinct CDR3 sequences, around 45% being singletons. The specimen sequenced was peripheral blood or thyroid tissue (not recorded which). These receptors all stem from a woman aged 18 to 35 with Graves' hyperthyroidism.

With respect to this clonotype: A much larger clone lies a single base off, so this may be a read error. The chain recombines TRBV11-3 with TRBJ1-6; TRBD1 might be the D (6 bases). CDR3 length equals 13 residues. Germline CDR1 reads SGHNT; CDR2 reads YENEEA. V gave up 6 bases and J gave up 7 bases, with 10 bases separating them. CDR3 loop: CASRTQGNSPLHF. The CDR3 coding sequence is TGTGCCAGCAGGACACAGGGAAATTCACCCCTCCACTTT.

J is TRBJ2-7 and V is TRBV20-1, with 11 nucleotides matching TRBD2. Looked up from germline, CDR1 is DFQATT and CDR2 is SNEGSKA (reference sequence). This CDR3 is built from 14 residues. This CDR3 reads CSSWGSGRAYEQYF. DNA of the CDR3: TGCAGCTCATGGGGTAGCGGGAGGGCTTACGAGCAGTACTTC.

This clonotype has at least ten counts. The CDR3: CSYRTGGKGTNEKLFF. The CDR3 nucleotides read TGCAGCTACCGGACAGGGGGAAAGGGAACTAATGAAAAACTGTTTTTT. The rearrangement uses TRBV29-1 and TRBJ1-4; 10 bases match TRBD1. The CDR3 is 16 residues long. Germline V gives CDR1 SQVTM, CDR2 ANQGSEA. The V segment lost 8 bases and the J segment 1 base; nucleotides outside the gene matches: 10.

This clonotype came up many times. This chain connects TRBV7-2 to TRBJ2-7; TRBD1 might be the D (6 bases). The CDR3 length is 17 residues. Trimming cost V 0 bases and J 0 bases, with 15 bases left between them. CDR1 is SGHTA, CDR2 FQGNSA, per germline. Written as DNA, the CDR3 is TGTGCCAGCAGCTTAGCGGGGTTTGACAGGCCCTCCTACGAGCAGTACTTC. It specifies CASSLAGFDRPSYEQYF.

This chain connects TRBV20-1 to TRBJ1-4; TRBD1 matches 9 bases. Unmatched junction bases numbered 6, after V lost 4 bases and J lost 6 bases. CDR1 and CDR2 (germline): DFQATT, SNEGSKA (reference sequence). The CDR3 spans 14 residues. As DNA, the CDR3 is TGCAGTGCTACTCGGACAGGGGTCGATGAAAAACTGTTTTTT. Its protein product is CSATRTGVDEKLFF.

With respect to this clonotype: The junction shows a germline mismatch at one end, possibly a read error. The genes are TRBV15 and TRBJ2-6, with D possibly being TRBD1 (5 bases). Germline V lookup: CDR1 LNHNV, CDR2 YYDKDF (reference sequence). CDR3 length: 16 amino acids. The CDR3 here is CATSRGPGPGADVLTF. The CDR3 DNA reads TGTGCCACCAGCAGAGGACCAGGGCCTGGGGCCGACGTCCTGACTTTC.

With respect to this clonotype: The conserved final phenylalanine or tryptophan is absent from the CDR3, which likely points to a read error. The DNA is omitted, as the CDR3 cannot be located on it reliably, and the CDR3 follows TCRdb's listing. The V call is TRBV29-1, the J call TRBJ2-7; TRBD1, as called in the table, went unchecked against the DNA. Germline V gene lookup returns CDR1 SQVTM and CDR2 ANQGSEA. Both ends counted, the CDR3 spans 10 residues. The CDR3 reads CSVGGGRANT.

The chain employs TRBV12-3 or TRBV12-4 and TRBJ1-5; 8 nucleotides match TRBD1. After removal of 2 bases from V and 2 bases from J, the junction contained 5 bases not matched to a gene. The CDR3 sequence is 16 residues long. The CDR3 sequence is CASSLWTGFGNQPQHF. In DNA, the CDR3 is TGTGCCAGCAGTTTATGGACAGGGTTCGGCAATCAGCCCCAGCATTTT.